These 14 T cell receptor beta chains share one sample of origin, sequenced in a study of T cells in Graves' hyperthyroidism and ophthalmopathy. TCR beta CDR3 region amplification was performed from RNA transcripts. TCR CDR3 regions were first amplified by RT-PCR with HTBI primers. TCRdb re-analysed the multiplex PCR reads in MiXCR, keeping a single row per CDR3 protein. The data show about 620,000 distinct CDR3 sequences, 16% seen once. The sequenced sample consisted of blood. These TCRs come from a woman aged 25 to 39 with Graves' hyperthyroidism.

This clonotype occurred many times. The chain recombines TRBV2 with TRBJ2-1, with 9 bases fitting TRBD2. J was trimmed by 9 bases and V by 3 bases; bases with no gene match: 9. The CDR3 is 15 amino acids. The germline V gene has CDR1 SNHLY and CDR2 FYNNEI. The chain's CDR3 is CASSESLAGYLEQFF. For the CDR3, the DNA is TGTGCCAGCAGTGAGTCGCTAGCGGGATACCTTGAGCAGTTCTTC.

The chain carries TRBV12-3 or TRBV12-4 and TRBJ1-2; possibly TRBD1 for D (6 bases). Between the trimmed V and J ends, which lost 6 bases and 6 bases, there was a span of 17 bases. The CDR3 covers 14 residues. CDR3: CASSPDSLFNGYTF. In nucleotides, the CDR3 is TGTGCCAGCAGCCCGGACAGCCTCTTCAATGGCTACACCTTC.

Ten or more counts support this clonotype. This chain joins TRBV11-2 and TRBJ1-1, with no clear D. Germline V gene lookup returns CDR1 SGHAT and CDR2 FQNNGV. The CDR3 sequence is 14 residues long. V lost 4 bases, J lost 1 base, and 10 bases lay in between. Here the CDR3 DNA reads TGTGCCAGCAGCTCTTGGAGAAGGAACACTGAAGCTTTCTTT. This encodes CASSSWRRNTEAFF.

This clonotype turned up a few times. V usage is TRBV11-2 and J usage is TRBJ2-6, with D tentatively TRBD1 (6 bases). This CDR3 comprises 15 residues. Germline V gene sequence: CDR1 SGHAT, CDR2 FQNNGV. Deletions cut 0 bases from V and 10 bases from J, with 13 bases between. The CDR3, as DNA: TGTGCCAGCAGCTTAGATAGGGGACACCTAAACGTCCTGACTTTC. Encoded protein: CASSLDRGHLNVLTF.

Comment on this clonotype: This clone may be a read error of a much larger clone one base away. The gene calls are TRBV5-1 and TRBJ1-2; 8 bases align to TRBD1. Unmatched junction bases numbered 11, after V lost 0 bases and J lost 10 bases. This CDR3 comprises 15 residues. Germline V gene data show CDR1 as SGHRS and CDR2 as YFSETQ. CDR3 nucleotides: TGCGCCAGCAGCTTGGATGGGACAGGACGGCATGTCTACACCTTC. The encoded protein is CASSLDGTGRHVYTF.

The rearrangement joins TRBV12-3 or TRBV12-4 to TRBJ2-5; the match to TRBD2 covers 9 bases. The CDR3 spans 15 residues. V shed 5 bases and J 7 bases; nucleotides not matched to a gene: 11. CDR3 in DNA: TGTGCCAGCAGTCCCAGGCTAGCGGGAACGGGGACCCAGTACTTC. Its translation is CASSPRLAGTGTQYF.

This clonotype has a count of ten or more. The chain carries TRBV28 and TRBJ2-7; tentative D call: TRBD2 (6 bases). Looked up from germline, CDR1 is MDHEN and CDR2 is SYDVKM. The CDR3 spans 14 residues. Trimming stripped 3 bases from V and 6 bases from J, with 15 bases between. CDR3 in DNA: TGTGCCAGCAGTTTCCTCGGGAGAGTTAGCGAGCAGTACTTC. It encodes CASSFLGRVSEQYF.

This clonotype was seen a single time. The chain couples TRBV5-1 to TRBJ2-3; D assignment may be TRBD1 or TRBD2 (6 bases each). The CDR3 loop spans 14 amino acids. The V end was cut by 0 bases, the J end by 6 bases, with 11 bases between. The V gene's germline CDR1 is SGHRS and CDR2 YFSETQ. The CDR3 is CASSLEEGGDTQYF. Here the CDR3 DNA reads TGCGCCAGCAGCTTGGAGGAGGGGGGTGATACGCAGTATTTT.

This clonotype was observed at least ten times. The rearrangement links TRBV6-1 to TRBJ1-1; 8 bases line up with TRBD1. There are 20 residues in the CDR3. The germline gives CDR1 MNHNS, CDR2 SASEGT. CDR3 nucleotides: TGTGGCGGACAGGGCTCCCTCTGGCCTATAACAGTCCTAATGAACACTGAAGCTTTCTTT. Its translation: CGGQGSLWPITVLMNTEAFF.

Comments on this clonotype: Being one base from a much bigger clone, this may be a read error. The rearrangement links TRBV28 to TRBJ1-1; D is possibly TRBD1 (6 bases). The CDR3 extends over 14 amino acids. Germline CDR1 reads MDHEN; CDR2 reads SYDVKM. Trimming shortened V by 8 bases and J by 3 bases, and 16 bases separated the two germline ends. The DNA of the CDR3 is TGTGCCAGCGTTCTAGACAGGATTGACACTGAAGCTTTCTTT. The encoded protein is CASVLDRIDTEAFF.

There are many counts of this clonotype. CDR3 residues: CASSYSQAVETQYF. CDR3 DNA: TGTGCCAGCAGTTACTCACAGGCGGTAGAGACCCAGTACTTC. The chain couples TRBV6-5 to TRBJ2-5; a weak D match, TRBD1 (5 bases). V lost 0 bases and J lost 4, with 9 bases in between. CDR3 size: 14 residues. Germline loops: CDR1 MNHEY, CDR2 SVGAGI.

This clonotype was seen a few times. This chain connects TRBV29-1 to TRBJ2-1, with 14 bases fitting TRBD2. Germline V gene sequence: CDR1 SQVTM, CDR2 ANQGSEA. V was clipped by 1 base and J by 4 bases; unmatched bases: 12. The CDR3 is 19 residues long. The CDR3 spells CSVEVGLAGGSDNYNEQFF. Here the CDR3 DNA reads TGCAGCGTTGAAGTAGGACTAGCGGGAGGCTCCGATAATTACAATGAGCAGTTCTTC.

The chain recombines TRBV5-1 with TRBJ2-7, with 12 bases lining up with TRBD2. V dropped 4 bases and J dropped 1; count of bases not matched to a gene: 6. The germline gives CDR1 SGHRS, CDR2 YFSETQ. The CDR3 has 16 residues. As DNA, the CDR3 is TGCGCCAGCAGCGTGACTAGCGGGAGCCCTTCCTACGAGCAGTACTTC. Translation gives CASSVTSGSPSYEQYF.

This clonotype was found many times. The rearrangement links TRBV3-1 to TRBJ2-5; D might be TRBD2 (5 bases). CDR1 and CDR2 (germline): LGHDT, YNNKEL (reference sequence). The V gene lost 1 base and the J gene lost 10 bases, with 25 bases spanning the gap. The CDR3 is 17 residues long. Here the CDR3 reads CASSQGWRTLYAVGQYF. For the CDR3, the DNA is TGTGCCAGCAGCCAAGGTTGGAGGACGCTCTATGCGGTGGGCCAGTACTTC.